This record covers a single TCR beta chain. Assay used: immunoSEQ multiplex PCR; TCRdb lists only in-frame clones, some missing. Among about 48,000 clones, 65% to 85% were seen once, and the ten largest hold roughly 4.1%. This sample is drawn from a study of T cells in tumors after PD-1 blockade. The sample was PBMCs, taken before anti-PD-1 treatment. This clonotype was obtained from a human donor with basal cell carcinoma.

CDR3 in amino acids: CASSVKEGRNYGYTF. In DNA form, the CDR3 reads TGTGCCAGCAGCGTGAAGGAGGGGCGTAACTATGGCTACACCTTC. V usage is TRBV9 and J usage is TRBJ1-2; the D gene is possibly TRBD1 (5 bases). Germline-derived CDR1 and CDR2 are SGDLS and YYNGEE. The CDR3 has 15 amino acids. The V end lost 2 bases, the J end lost 1 base, and 12 bases lay between the germline ends.